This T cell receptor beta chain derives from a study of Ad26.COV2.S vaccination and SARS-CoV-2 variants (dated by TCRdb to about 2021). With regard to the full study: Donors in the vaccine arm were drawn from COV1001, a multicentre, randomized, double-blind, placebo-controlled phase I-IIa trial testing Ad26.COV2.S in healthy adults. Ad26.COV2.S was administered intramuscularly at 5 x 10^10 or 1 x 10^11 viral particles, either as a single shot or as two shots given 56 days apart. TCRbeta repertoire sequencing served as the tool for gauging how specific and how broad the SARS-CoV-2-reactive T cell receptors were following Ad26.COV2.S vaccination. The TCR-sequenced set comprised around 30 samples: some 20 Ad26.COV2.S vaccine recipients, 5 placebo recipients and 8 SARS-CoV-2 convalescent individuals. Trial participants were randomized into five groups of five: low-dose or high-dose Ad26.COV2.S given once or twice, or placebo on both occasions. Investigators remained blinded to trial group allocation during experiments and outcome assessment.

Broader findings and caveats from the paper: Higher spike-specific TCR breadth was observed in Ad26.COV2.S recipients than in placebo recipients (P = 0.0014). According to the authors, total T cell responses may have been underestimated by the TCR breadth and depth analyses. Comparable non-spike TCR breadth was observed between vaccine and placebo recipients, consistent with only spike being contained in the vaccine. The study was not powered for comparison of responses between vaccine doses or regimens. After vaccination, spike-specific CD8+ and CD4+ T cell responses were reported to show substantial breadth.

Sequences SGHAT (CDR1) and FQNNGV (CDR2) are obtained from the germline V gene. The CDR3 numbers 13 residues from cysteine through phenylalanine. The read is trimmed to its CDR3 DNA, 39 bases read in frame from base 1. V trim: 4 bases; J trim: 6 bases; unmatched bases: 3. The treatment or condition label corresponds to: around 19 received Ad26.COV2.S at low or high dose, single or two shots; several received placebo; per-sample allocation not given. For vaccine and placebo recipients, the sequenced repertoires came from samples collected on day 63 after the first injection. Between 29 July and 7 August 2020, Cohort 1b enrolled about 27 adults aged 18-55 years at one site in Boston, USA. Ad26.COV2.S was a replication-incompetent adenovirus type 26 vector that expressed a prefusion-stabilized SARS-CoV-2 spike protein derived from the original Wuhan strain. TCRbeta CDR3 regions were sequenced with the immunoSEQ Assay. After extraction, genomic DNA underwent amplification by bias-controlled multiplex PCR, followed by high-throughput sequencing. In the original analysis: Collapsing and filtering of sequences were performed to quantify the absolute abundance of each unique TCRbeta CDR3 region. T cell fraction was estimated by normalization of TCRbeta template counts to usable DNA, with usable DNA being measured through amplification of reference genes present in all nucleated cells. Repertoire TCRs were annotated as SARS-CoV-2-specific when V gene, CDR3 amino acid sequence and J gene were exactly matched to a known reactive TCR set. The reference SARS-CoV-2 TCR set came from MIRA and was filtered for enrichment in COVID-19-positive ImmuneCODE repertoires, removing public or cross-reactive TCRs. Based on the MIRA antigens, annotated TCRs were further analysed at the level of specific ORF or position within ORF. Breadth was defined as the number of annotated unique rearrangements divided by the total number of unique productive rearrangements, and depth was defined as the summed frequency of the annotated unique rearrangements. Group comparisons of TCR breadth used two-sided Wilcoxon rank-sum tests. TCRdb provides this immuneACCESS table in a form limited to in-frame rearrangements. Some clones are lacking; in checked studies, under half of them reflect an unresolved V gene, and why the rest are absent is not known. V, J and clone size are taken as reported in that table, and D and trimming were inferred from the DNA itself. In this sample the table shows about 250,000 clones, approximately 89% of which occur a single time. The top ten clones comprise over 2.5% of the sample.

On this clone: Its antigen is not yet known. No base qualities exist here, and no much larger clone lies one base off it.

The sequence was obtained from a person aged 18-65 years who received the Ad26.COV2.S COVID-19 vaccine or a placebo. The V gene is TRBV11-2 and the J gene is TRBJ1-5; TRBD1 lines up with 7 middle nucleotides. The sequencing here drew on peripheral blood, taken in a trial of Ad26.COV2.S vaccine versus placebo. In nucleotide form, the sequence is TGTGCCAGCAGCTCACAGGGGAGTCAGCCCCAGCATTTT. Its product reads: CASSSQGSQPQHF.